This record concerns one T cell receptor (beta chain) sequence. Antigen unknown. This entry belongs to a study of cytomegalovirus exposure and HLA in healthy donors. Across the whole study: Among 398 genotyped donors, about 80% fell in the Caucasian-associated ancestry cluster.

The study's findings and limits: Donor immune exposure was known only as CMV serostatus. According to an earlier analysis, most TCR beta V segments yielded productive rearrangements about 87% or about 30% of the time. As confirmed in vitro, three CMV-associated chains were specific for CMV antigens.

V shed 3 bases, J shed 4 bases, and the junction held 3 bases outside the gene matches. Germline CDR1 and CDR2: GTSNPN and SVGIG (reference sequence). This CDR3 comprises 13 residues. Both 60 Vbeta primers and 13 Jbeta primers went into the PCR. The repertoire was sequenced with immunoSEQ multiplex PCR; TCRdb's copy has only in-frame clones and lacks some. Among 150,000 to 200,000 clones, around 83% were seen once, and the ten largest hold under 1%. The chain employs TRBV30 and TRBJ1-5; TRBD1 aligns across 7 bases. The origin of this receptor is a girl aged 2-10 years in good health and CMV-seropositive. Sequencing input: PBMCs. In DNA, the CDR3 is TGTGCCTGGAGGGGACAGCCAAATCAGCCCCAGCATTTT. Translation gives CAWRGQPNQPQHF.